This entry is about one TCR beta chain. What it binds is unknown. Here immunoSEQ multiplex PCR was the method, and the copy in TCRdb shows in-frame clones only, minus some. In the table there are 48,000 or so clones, about 93% of which are singletons. The data were taken from a study of OX40 agonist ivuxolimab in advanced cancers. Background on the study: Cancers in dose escalation were hepatocellular, melanoma, renal cell and head and neck. Broader study findings: Among patients with partial responses at 0.1-3.0 mg/kg, clonal expansion was among the lowest.

Germline V lookup: CDR1 MRHNA, CDR2 SNTAGT. The CDR3 loop spans 14 amino acids. V lost 5 bases, J lost 5 bases, and 2 bases stayed unmatched. The clonotype comes from an adult with an advanced solid tumor such as melanoma, head and neck, liver or kidney cancer. This sample comprised CD4+ or CD8+ T cells sorted from blood, obtained in a trial of the OX40 agonist ivuxolimab. This chain connects TRBV6-4 to TRBJ2-2; the match to TRBD2 covers 10 bases. CDR3 nucleotide sequence: TGTGCCAGCAGTCCAGCGGGGGGGACCGGGGAGCTGTTTTTT. This gives the protein CASSPAGGTGELFF.